Listed below are T cell receptor beta chains from one sample, sequenced in a study of PD-L1 blockade in urothelial cancer. Libraries were prepared by immunoSEQ multiplex PCR; TCRdb keeps only in-frame clonotypes and omits some of them. The sample holds under 95,000 clones; about four fifths are singletons and the top ten take approximately 2.1%. The material sequenced was PBMCs, taken around atezolizumab (anti-PD-L1) treatment. These receptors originate from a man aged 55-75 years with urothelial cancer. CDR3s include the opening cysteine and the closing phenylalanine or tryptophan. A D gene is named only where the DNA matches it firmly. The listing skips clone size in some rows; elsewhere it reads once, few, many or a size class.

clone size: NA
J gene: TRBJ1-6
V gene: TRBV7-8
D gene: NA
CDR3 protein: CASSFLRGSYNSPLHF
CDR3 DNA: TGTGCCAGCAGCTTTCTCAGGGGTTCCTATAATTCACCCCTCCACTTT

clone size: NA
J gene: TRBJ2-1
V gene: TRBV5-1
D gene: TRBD2
CDR3 protein: CASSLIIRLAGGEQFF
CDR3 DNA: TGCGCCAGCAGCCTAATAATCAGACTAGCGGGAGGAGAGCAGTTCTTC

clone size: NA
J gene: TRBJ2-6
V gene: TRBV4-2
D gene: TRBD2
CDR3 protein: CASSQDVDSGGANGANVLTF
CDR3 DNA: TGTGCCAGCAGCCAAGATGTCGATAGCGGGGGGGCTAATGGGGCCAACGTCCTGACTTTC

clone size: NA
J gene: TRBJ2-5
V gene: TRBV5-6
D gene: TRBD1
CDR3 protein: CASSSRGPDRDHETQYF
CDR3 DNA: TGTGCCAGCAGTTCCCGCGGACCAGACAGGGACCATGAAACCCAGTACTTC

clone size: NA
J gene: TRBJ2-5
V gene: TRBV7-2
D gene: NA
CDR3 protein: CASSPHGQYQETQYF
CDR3 DNA: TGTGCCAGCAGCCCACACGGACAGTACCAAGAGACCCAGTACTTC

clone size: NA
J gene: TRBJ1-3
V gene: TRBV19
D gene: NA
CDR3 protein: CASHPGGSGNTIYF
CDR3 DNA: TGTGCCAGCCATCCGGGGGGATCTGGAAACACCATATATTTT

clone size: NA
J gene: TRBJ2-3
V gene: TRBV5-1
D gene: NA
CDR3 protein: CASSLVGQSTDTQYF
CDR3 DNA: TGCGCCAGCAGCTTGGTTGGGCAAAGCACAGATACGCAGTATTTT

clone size: NA
J gene: TRBJ1-5
V gene: TRBV18
D gene: NA
CDR3 protein: CASSPPQGRGNGNQPQHF
CDR3 DNA: TGTGCCAGCTCACCACCACAGGGAAGGGGGAATGGCAATCAGCCCCAGCATTTT

clone size: NA
J gene: TRBJ1-4
V gene: TRBV28
D gene: NA
CDR3 protein: CASSRDIEKLFF
CDR3 DNA: TGTGCCAGCAGTAGGGACATTGAAAAACTGTTTTTT

clone size: NA
J gene: TRBJ2-6
V gene: TRBV29-1
D gene: NA
CDR3 protein: CSVQQSVTGANVLTF
CDR3 DNA: TGCAGCGTTCAACAGAGTGTCACTGGGGCCAACGTCCTGACTTTC

clone size: NA
J gene: TRBJ2-7
V gene: TRBV9
D gene: NA
CDR3 protein: CASSGGGSYEQYF
CDR3 DNA: TGTGCCAGCAGCGGAGGGGGCTCCTACGAGCAGTACTTC

clone size: NA
J gene: TRBJ2-7
V gene: TRBV6-5
D gene: NA
CDR3 protein: CASSSYAAAAYEQYF
CDR3 DNA: TGTGCCAGCAGTTCCTACGCAGCGGCCGCCTACGAGCAGTACTTC

clone size: NA
J gene: TRBJ1-1
V gene: TRBV19
D gene: NA
CDR3 protein: CASSGQNAFF
CDR3 DNA: TGTGCCAGTAGTGGGCAAAATGCTTTCTTT

clone size: NA
J gene: TRBJ2-2
V gene: TRBV7-8
D gene: TRBD2
CDR3 protein: CASSWGTSGRARSSGNTGELFF
CDR3 DNA: TGTGCCAGCAGCTGGGGGACTAGCGGGAGGGCCCGTTCGTCTGGGAACACCGGGGAGCTGTTTTTT

clone size: NA
J gene: TRBJ1-4
V gene: TRBV18
D gene: TRBD1
CDR3 protein: CASSIRQGGTNEKLFF
CDR3 DNA: TGTGCCAGCTCAATTCGACAGGGTGGAACTAATGAAAAACTGTTTTTT

clone size: NA
J gene: TRBJ2-3
V gene: TRBV10-3
D gene: TRBD2
CDR3 protein: CAISIGGEVDTQYF
CDR3 DNA: TGTGCCATCAGTATCGGGGGGGAGGTAGATACGCAGTATTTT

clone size: NA
J gene: TRBJ2-1
V gene: TRBV19
D gene: TRBD2
CDR3 protein: CASSPRGGTDNEQFF
CDR3 DNA: TGTGCCAGTAGTCCCCGCGGGGGGACCGACAATGAGCAGTTCTTC

clone size: once
J gene: TRBJ2-1
V gene: TRBV11-2
D gene: NA
CDR3 protein: CASSPSGSSYNEQFF
CDR3 DNA: TGTGCCAGCAGCCCGTCGGGATCTTCCTACAATGAGCAGTTCTTC

clone size: once
J gene: TRBJ1-6
V gene: TRBV11-2
D gene: NA
CDR3 protein: CASSPRGNSPLHF
CDR3 DNA: TGTGCCAGCAGCCCCAGGGGCAATTCACCCCTCCACTTT

clone size: NA
J gene: TRBJ2-5
V gene: TRBV5-1
D gene: NA
CDR3 protein: CASSEGDVGETQYF
CDR3 DNA: TGCGCCAGCAGCGAGGGAGACGTGGGAGAGACCCAGTACTTC

clone size: NA
J gene: TRBJ2-2
V gene: TRBV2
D gene: NA
CDR3 protein: CASEGLFNTGELFF
CDR3 DNA: TGTGCCTCCGAGGGACTCTTTAACACCGGGGAGCTGTTTTTT

clone size: once
J gene: TRBJ2-1
V gene: TRBV28
D gene: TRBD2
CDR3 protein: CASSSPGGYPYNEQFF
CDR3 DNA: TGTGCCAGCAGTTCCCCCGGGGGGTACCCCTACAATGAGCAGTTCTTC

clone size: once
J gene: TRBJ2-2
V gene: TRBV25-1
D gene: TRBD1
CDR3 protein: CASSGGQVLGTGELFF
CDR3 DNA: TGTGCCAGCAGTGGAGGACAGGTCCTAGGAACCGGGGAGCTGTTTTTT

clone size: NA
J gene: TRBJ2-7
V gene: TRBV27
D gene: NA
CDR3 protein: CASSLRLQGNVRYEQYF
CDR3 DNA: TGTGCCAGCAGTTTAAGGCTACAGGGTAATGTTCGGTACGAGCAGTACTTC

clone size: NA
J gene: TRBJ2-5
V gene: TRBV10-1
D gene: TRBD2
CDR3 protein: CASSAGTRGGTQYF
CDR3 DNA: TGCGCCAGCAGCGCCGGGACTAGGGGAGGGACCCAGTACTTC

clone size: NA
J gene: TRBJ2-3
V gene: TRBV13
D gene: TRBD2
CDR3 protein: CASSLGLAGDTQYF
CDR3 DNA: TGTGCCAGCAGCTTGGGACTAGCCGGAGATACGCAGTATTTT

clone size: NA
J gene: TRBJ1-1
V gene: TRBV28
D gene: NA
CDR3 protein: CASIPSRGAREEGTEAFF
CDR3 DNA: TGTGCCAGCATCCCCTCACGGGGGGCCCGGGAGGAGGGCACTGAAGCTTTCTTT

clone size: NA
J gene: TRBJ2-5
V gene: TRBV4-1
D gene: TRBD2
CDR3 protein: CASTLAGGDVETQYF
CDR3 DNA: TGCGCCAGCACGCTAGCGGGGGGCGACGTTGAGACCCAGTACTTC

clone size: NA
J gene: TRBJ2-7
V gene: TRBV7-2
D gene: NA
CDR3 protein: CASSSQGSGEQYF
CDR3 DNA: TGTGCCAGCAGCTCACAGGGTAGTGGCGAGCAGTACTTC

clone size: NA
J gene: TRBJ1-5
V gene: TRBV19
D gene: TRBD1
CDR3 protein: CASSGAQGANSNQPQHF
CDR3 DNA: TGTGCCAGTAGTGGGGCACAGGGGGCAAATAGCAATCAGCCCCAGCATTTT

clone size: NA
J gene: TRBJ2-2
V gene: TRBV4-1
D gene: TRBD2
CDR3 protein: CASSLSGGGGELFF
CDR3 DNA: TGCGCCAGCAGCCTTAGCGGGGGGGGCGGGGAGCTGTTTTTT

clone size: NA
J gene: TRBJ2-7
V gene: TRBV9
D gene: TRBD1
CDR3 protein: CASSIGQGGYEQYF
CDR3 DNA: TGTGCCAGCAGCATAGGACAGGGGGGCTACGAGCAGTACTTC

clone size: NA
J gene: TRBJ1-1
V gene: TRBV5-1
D gene: NA
CDR3 protein: CASSLWGQTEAFF
CDR3 DNA: TGCGCCAGCAGCTTGTGGGGCCAAACTGAAGCTTTCTTT

clone size: NA
J gene: TRBJ1-1
V gene: TRBV5-1
D gene: NA
CDR3 protein: CASSLGLASLNTEAFF
CDR3 DNA: TGCGCCAGCAGCTTGGGGCTGGCATCGCTCAACACTGAAGCTTTCTTT

clone size: NA
J gene: TRBJ1-2
V gene: TRBV6-4
D gene: NA
CDR3 protein: CASSDSSDSHYGYTF
CDR3 DNA: TGTGCCAGCAGTGACTCTTCGGACAGTCATTATGGCTACACCTTC

clone size: few
J gene: TRBJ1-1
V gene: TRBV5-1
D gene: NA
CDR3 protein: CASSPPGNTEAFF
CDR3 DNA: TGCGCCAGCAGCCCCCCCGGGAACACTGAAGCTTTCTTT

clone size: NA
J gene: TRBJ2-5
V gene: TRBV25-1
D gene: TRBD1
CDR3 protein: CASSLSGGETQYF
CDR3 DNA: TGTGCCAGCAGTTTATCAGGGGGAGAGACCCAGTACTTC

clone size: NA
J gene: TRBJ2-7
V gene: TRBV7-7
D gene: TRBD1
CDR3 protein: CASSKTGGSDEQYF
CDR3 DNA: TGTGCCAGCAGCAAAACAGGGGGCAGCGACGAGCAGTACTTC

clone size: NA
J gene: TRBJ2-7
V gene: TRBV11-2
D gene: NA
CDR3 protein: CASSLEGGTYEQYF
CDR3 DNA: TGTGCCAGCAGCTTAGAGGGGGGAACCTACGAGCAGTACTTC

clone size: few
J gene: TRBJ1-6
V gene: TRBV5-1
D gene: NA
CDR3 protein: CASSPGGAEYNSPLHF
CDR3 DNA: TGCGCCAGCAGCCCGGGGGGGGCGGAGTATAATTCACCCCTCCACTTT

clone size: NA
J gene: TRBJ1-3
V gene: TRBV4-1
D gene: NA
CDR3 protein: CASSQHKGAAEGNGNTIYF
CDR3 DNA: TGCGCCAGCAGCCAACACAAAGGGGCCGCGGAGGGCAACGGAAACACCATATATTTT

clone size: NA
J gene: TRBJ2-2
V gene: TRBV5-1
D gene: TRBD1
CDR3 protein: CASSFRGPGTGELFF
CDR3 DNA: TGCGCCAGCAGCTTCAGGGGGCCCGGCACCGGGGAGCTGTTTTTT

clone size: NA
J gene: TRBJ1-1
V gene: TRBV7-9
D gene: NA
CDR3 protein: CASSLASGTEAFF
CDR3 DNA: TGTGCCAGCAGCTTAGCGTCCGGCACTGAAGCTTTCTTT

clone size: NA
J gene: TRBJ2-4
V gene: TRBV28
D gene: TRBD2
CDR3 protein: CASSLSASGRKNIQYF
CDR3 DNA: TGTGCCAGCAGTTTAAGTGCTAGCGGGAGGAAAAACATTCAGTACTTC

clone size: NA
J gene: TRBJ1-4
V gene: TRBV18
D gene: NA
CDR3 protein: CASSPGAGANEKLFF
CDR3 DNA: TGTGCCAGCTCACCGGGGGCCGGGGCTAATGAAAAACTGTTTTTT

clone size: NA
J gene: TRBJ1-2
V gene: TRBV5-6
D gene: TRBD1
CDR3 protein: CASSLVDRGLDGYTF
CDR3 DNA: TGTGCCAGCAGCTTGGTGGACAGGGGGCTCGATGGCTACACCTTC

clone size: once
J gene: TRBJ1-2
V gene: TRBV6-5
D gene: TRBD1
CDR3 protein: CASSGGQGPYGYTF
CDR3 DNA: TGTGCCAGCAGTGGGGGACAGGGACCCTATGGCTACACCTTC

clone size: once
J gene: TRBJ2-7
V gene: TRBV7-2
D gene: NA
CDR3 protein: CASSLGPQREQYF
CDR3 DNA: TGTGCCAGCAGCTTGGGGCCCCAGAGGGAGCAGTACTTC